This record concerns one TCR beta chain sequence. This sample is part of a study of cytomegalovirus exposure and HLA in healthy donors. Researchers ran the PCR with 60 Vbeta and 13 Jbeta primers. Only in-frame clones appear in the TCRdb table, and some are missing; sequencing was by immunoSEQ multiplex PCR. The sample has about 95,000 clones; 80% to 90% are singletons. Germline V gene sequence: CDR1 SNHLY, CDR2 FYNNEI. J gave up 0 bases and V 7 bases, and 3 bases lay outside the gene matches. The CDR3 loop spans 14 amino acids. The specimen was PBMCs. The sequence came from a man aged 25 to 40 in good health and CMV-seropositive. The genes are TRBV2 and TRBJ1-5; 7 bases agree with TRBD1. CDR3 sequence (DNA): TGTGCCAGCAAAAGGGGGCTTAGCAATCAGCCCCAGCATTTT. It codes for CASKRGLSNQPQHF.